This TCR beta chain was observed in a study of cytomegalovirus exposure and HLA in healthy donors. The wider study: Across some 400 genotyped donors, 65% to 90% landed in the Caucasian-associated ancestry cluster. Whole-study findings and limits: Several of the most significant clusters appeared linked to common viral pathogens, based on a later analysis. Accounts indicate the classifier identified cytomegalovirus status with strong specificity and sensitivity.

This CDR3 is 14 amino acids long. Germline CDR1 is SGDLS and CDR2 is YYNGEE. V dropped 4 bases and J dropped 3 bases, with 13 bases sitting between them. This PCR relied on a set of 60 Vbeta primers and 13 Jbeta primers. Method: immunoSEQ multiplex PCR; TCRdb's copy keeps in-frame clones and lacks some. The sample has approximately 190,000 clones; around four fifths are singletons. In regard to this clone: Its antigen is unknown.

Sequencing input: PBMCs. The gene calls are TRBV9 and TRBJ1-1; D ambiguous. The sequence came from a man aged 40-49 years in good health and CMV-seropositive. CDR3 loop: CASSSTGVDTEAFF. Here the CDR3 DNA reads TGTGCCAGCAGCTCAACCGGGGTGGACACTGAAGCTTTCTTT.